What follows are 28 T cell receptor beta chains derived from one specimen sequenced in a study of cytomegalovirus exposure and HLA in healthy donors. Both 60 Vbeta primers and 13 Jbeta primers went into the PCR. Measured with immunoSEQ multiplex PCR; TCRdb has only the in-frame clones, and not every one. The sample lists about 200,000 clones; over 70% were seen once. The sequenced sample was PBMCs. The receptors were gathered from a man between 25 and 39 years old in good health and CMV-seronegative.

The gene calls are TRBV6-1 and TRBJ1-1; D is perhaps TRBD1 (5 bases). The V end was cut by 4 bases, the J end by 0 bases, with 12 bases between. In germline, CDR1 is MNHNS, CDR2 SASEGT. The CDR3 has 15 residues. The CDR3 reads CASSGRGLVNTEAFF. The CDR3 region has the DNA TGTGCCAGCAGTGGCCGGGGGTTAGTGAACACTGAAGCTTTCTTT.

The V and J genes are TRBV29-1 and TRBJ2-1, with D tentatively TRBD2 (6 bases). Trimming removed 2 bases from V and 8 bases from J, with 16 bases in between. The germline CDR1 and CDR2 sequences are SQVTM and ANQGSEA. The CDR3 runs 14 residues. The CDR3 DNA reads as TGCAGCGTTGAATTGTCGGGGACTTCAGATGAGCAGTTCTTC. Translating gives CSVELSGTSDEQFF.

The gene calls are TRBV15 and TRBJ2-5; 11 bases agree with TRBD1. The CDR3 has 15 residues. The germline CDR1 and CDR2 sequences are LNHNV and YYDKDF (reference sequence). J was trimmed by 5 bases and V by 5 bases; bases with no gene match: 7. The CDR3 DNA is TGTGCCACCAGCTGGACAGGGGGCATCGGGGAGACCCAGTACTTC. It yields the protein CATSWTGGIGETQYF.

J is TRBJ2-1 and V is TRBV9; 10 bases match TRBD2. This CDR3 has 17 residues. Germline trimming cut 0 bases from V and 7 bases from J; bases unmatched to any gene: 10. Germline assignment: CDR1 SGDLS and CDR2 YYNGEE. CDR3 DNA: TGTGCCAGCAGCGTAGAAGGAGCGGGAGGGCCTCTAAATGAGCAGTTCTTC. Its translation is CASSVEGAGGPLNEQFF.

This clone appeared a few times. The rearrangement links TRBV19 to TRBJ2-3; 14 bases map to TRBD2. Trimming removed 1 base from V and 3 bases from J; junction bases left unmatched: 0. CDR1 is LNHDA, CDR2 SQIVND, per germline (reference sequence). This CDR3 contains 16 residues. The CDR3 loop is CASSIGLAGGTDTQYF. The CDR3 nucleotides are TGTGCCAGTAGTATAGGACTAGCGGGAGGGACAGATACGCAGTATTTT.

This clone has only one observation. The chain carries TRBV29-1 and TRBJ1-1, with D perhaps matching TRBD1 (5 bases). V was cut by 0 bases and J by 1 base, with 12 bases left in between. CDR3 length: 15 residues. From germline, CDR1 is SQVTM and CDR2 ANQGSEA. CDR3 coding DNA: TGCAGCGTTGAAGATCTCGGCAGGGCGAACACTGAAGCTTTCTTT. Encoded protein: CSVEDLGRANTEAFF.

The rearrangement joins TRBV5-4 to TRBJ1-2, with 8 bases lining up with TRBD1. The CDR3 is made up of 14 amino acids. The germline V gene encodes CDR1 SGHNT and CDR2 YYREEE (reference sequence). V shed 2 bases and J 6 bases; nucleotides not matched to a gene: 6. The CDR3 DNA reads TGTGCCAGCAGCTTTATGGACAGGGACGATGGCTACACCTTC. This codes for CASSFMDRDDGYTF.

This clone appeared a few times. The gene calls are TRBV27 and TRBJ1-1; a weak D match, TRBD1 (5 bases). V lost 0 bases and J lost 0, with 11 bases in between. The CDR3 has 16 residues. Germline V gene lookup returns CDR1 MNHEY and CDR2 SMNVEV (reference sequence). The CDR3 nucleotides are TGTGCCAGCAGTTTATCTTGGCGGACAATGAACACTGAAGCTTTCTTT. This encodes CASSLSWRTMNTEAFF.

This chain joins TRBV30 and TRBJ2-3, with 7 nucleotides matching TRBD2. This CDR3 is 13 amino acids long. Germline CDR1 is GTSNPN and CDR2 is SVGIG (reference sequence). With V trimmed by 7 bases and J by 4 bases, 8 bases remained unmatched. CDR3 nucleotides: TGTGCCTTGCGAAGGACTAGGCCAGATACGCAGTATTTT. Its protein product is CALRRTRPDTQYF. The whole variable domain, remainder taken from reference TRBV30 and TRBJ2-3, is SQTIHQWPATLVQPVGSPLSLECTVEGTSNPNLYWYRQAAGRGLQLLFYSVGIGQISSEVPQNLSASRPQDRQFILSSKKLLLSDSGFYLCALRRTRPDTQYFGPGTRLTVL.

The V and J genes are TRBV29-1 and TRBJ2-7; 8 bases are shared with TRBD2. The CDR3 totals 13 residues. Germline-derived CDR1 and CDR2 are SQVTM and ANQGSEA. The V gene end was trimmed by 4 bases and the J gene end by 2 bases; junction bases not matched to a gene: 4. The CDR3 sequence is CSVVSGGTYEQYF. The CDR3 nucleotides are TGCAGCGTTGTTTCGGGGGGGACCTACGAGCAGTACTTC.

The chain couples TRBV21-1 to TRBJ1-2; TRBD1 is the table's D call and was not checked against the DNA. TRBV21-1 is annotated as a pseudogene. The CDR3 contains 12 residues. The CDR3 DNA reads TGTGCCAGCAGCACTGACAGCTATGGCTACACCTTC. This encodes CASSTDSYGYTF.

The chain links TRBV28 to TRBJ1-2; D is ambiguous. Per the germline V gene, CDR1 is MDHEN and CDR2 is SYDVKM. CDR3 length: 15 residues. V was shortened by 8 bases and J by 0 bases, with 16 bases between the two germline ends. Here the CDR3 reads CASPPRRSPNYGYTF. As DNA, the CDR3 is TGTGCCAGCCCCCCCCGGAGAAGCCCTAACTATGGCTACACCTTC.

The chain combines TRBV9 with TRBJ2-3; 11 nucleotides agree with TRBD2. Germline CDR1 and CDR2: SGDLS and YYNGEE. The CDR3 length is 17 residues. V shed 3 bases and J 2 bases; nucleotides not matched to a gene: 8. CDR3 residues: CASSARVLAGATDTQYF. The CDR3 DNA is TGTGCCAGCAGCGCAAGAGTACTAGCGGGGGCCACAGATACGCAGTATTTT.

This clone was counted once. V is TRBV6-1 and J is TRBJ2-7; the match to TRBD2 covers 8 bases. CDR3 size: 13 residues. Germline CDR1 and CDR2: MNHNS and SASEGT. V lost 6 bases and J lost 3; bases outside the gene matches: 4. CDR3 residues: CASRLAVIYEQYF. CDR3 DNA sequence: TGTGCCAGCAGACTAGCGGTTATCTACGAGCAGTACTTC.

The chain is built from TRBV11-2 and TRBJ2-1; 9 bases map to TRBD2. Trimming cost V 5 bases and J 6 bases; bases outside gene matches: 11. The CDR3 has 16 residues. The germline CDR1 and CDR2 sequences are SGHAT and FQNNGV. The CDR3 DNA reads TGTGCCAGCAGCCCCCAGGGACTAGCCGGTGCCAATGAGCAGTTCTTC. This encodes CASSPQGLAGANEQFF.

The chain employs TRBV27 and TRBJ2-7; D perhaps matches TRBD1 (6 bases). Trimming removed 2 bases at V and 7 bases at J, with 6 bases between. Per the germline V gene, CDR1 is MNHEY and CDR2 is SMNVEV (reference sequence). The CDR3 runs 11 residues. As DNA, the CDR3 is TGTGCCAGCAGTTTACAGGGGGAGCAGTACTTC. Translated, it gives CASSLQGEQYF.

The J gene is TRBJ1-6, the V gene TRBV4-1; D ambiguous. Per the germline V gene, CDR1 is MGHRA and CDR2 is YSYEKL. This CDR3 is 15 amino acids long. Trimming took 1 base from V and 4 from J, leaving 8 bases between them. CDR3 amino acids: CASSQGREYNSPLHF. For the CDR3, the DNA is TGCGCCAGCAGCCAAGGGAGAGAGTATAATTCACCCCTCCACTTT.

The chain carries TRBV5-1 and TRBJ2-1; 8 bases line up with TRBD1. CDR1 is SGHRS and CDR2 is YFSETQ in the germline V gene. This CDR3 region has 14 residues. The V segment lost 7 bases and the J segment 3 bases; nucleotides outside the gene matches: 6. The CDR3 DNA sequence: TGCGCCAGCGGGTCCGGGACAGGCTACAATGAGCAGTTCTTC. It codes for CASGSGTGYNEQFF.

This chain uses TRBV27 with TRBJ2-1, with 12 nucleotides matching TRBD1. This CDR3 spans 20 amino acids. The junction had 16 bases not matched to a gene; V was cut back by 0 bases and J by 7 bases. Germline V gives CDR1 MNHEY, CDR2 SMNVEV (reference sequence). The CDR3 reads CASSLSVWITGTGGINEQFF. CDR3 nucleotides: TGTGCCAGCAGTTTATCAGTTTGGATCACGGGGACAGGGGGCATAAATGAGCAGTTCTTC.

This clone was found a few times. This chain joins TRBV4-1 and TRBJ1-1; D remains ambiguous. The V gene's germline CDR1 is MGHRA and CDR2 YSYEKL. Between the trimmed V and J ends, which lost 1 base and 1 base, there was a span of 19 bases. The CDR3 extends over 18 amino acids. CDR3 protein: CASSQGRGFRGANTEAFF. The DNA of the CDR3 is TGCGCCAGCAGCCAAGGTCGTGGTTTTCGGGGAGCGAACACTGAAGCTTTCTTT.

The V call is TRBV27, the J call TRBJ1-1, with D tentatively TRBD1 (5 bases). This CDR3 comprises 13 residues. V dropped 2 bases and J dropped 7 bases, with 11 bases sitting between them. Per germline, CDR1 MNHEY and CDR2 SMNVEV (reference sequence). The CDR3 bases are TGTGCCAGCAGTTTAGGACAAGGCTTTGAAGCTTTCTTT. Residues: CASSLGQGFEAFF.

The genes are TRBV6-5 and TRBJ1-1; D might be TRBD1 (6 bases). V was clipped by 6 bases and J by 0 bases, with 14 bases between them. The CDR3 runs 15 residues. Per the germline V gene, CDR1 is MNHEY and CDR2 is SVGAGI. The CDR3 is CASRLHGTMNTEAFF. As DNA, the CDR3 is TGTGCCAGCAGACTGCATGGGACAATGAACACTGAAGCTTTCTTT.

The chain couples TRBV19 to TRBJ2-2; D may be TRBD1 (5 bases). Per the germline V gene, CDR1 is LNHDA and CDR2 is SQIVND (reference sequence). The V gene lost 6 bases and the J gene lost 6 bases, with 14 bases spanning the gap. The CDR3 runs to 14 residues. The CDR3 is CASRNIGAAGELFF. The CDR3 DNA reads TGTGCCAGTAGGAACATAGGGGCGGCCGGGGAGCTGTTTTTT.

The chain is built from TRBV6-6 and TRBJ1-1, with 7 bases fitting TRBD1. V was pared by 6 bases and J by 1 base, with 8 bases of the junction left unmatched. The CDR3 is 15 residues long. Germline V gene sequence: CDR1 MNHNY, CDR2 SVGAGI (reference sequence). This CDR3 reads CASRYTQGRNTEAFF. The CDR3 DNA reads as TGTGCCAGCAGATATACACAGGGGAGGAACACTGAAGCTTTCTTT.

This chain joins TRBV5-6 and TRBJ2-7, with 8 bases matching TRBD2. The germline gives CDR1 SGHDT, CDR2 YYEEEE. Germline trimming cut 1 base from V and 5 bases from J; bases unmatched to any gene: 8. The CDR3 extends over 15 amino acids. The DNA for the CDR3 is TGTGCCAGCAGCTTGTCCGGGACTAGATTCCACGAGCAGTACTTC. Translation gives CASSLSGTRFHEQYF.

The V gene is TRBV7-8, the J gene TRBJ2-2; 8 bases are shared with TRBD1. The CDR3 is made up of 17 amino acids. Losses at the gene ends were 0 bases for V and 4 bases for J; bases not matched to a gene: 7. Germline-derived CDR1 and CDR2 are SGHVS and FQNEAQ. The CDR3 spells CASSLAQRTGRTGELFF. The CDR3 DNA follows: TGTGCCAGCAGCTTAGCGCAACGGACAGGGCGCACCGGGGAGCTGTTTTTT.

This clone appeared a single time. The chain recombines TRBV7-8 with TRBJ1-2, with D perhaps TRBD1 (6 bases). Germline V gene sequence: CDR1 SGHVS, CDR2 FQNEAQ. The CDR3 spans 16 residues. The germline V and J ends were trimmed by 3 bases and 4 bases, with 18 bases remaining between them. The CDR3 sequence is CASSFPEGGDLYGYTF. As DNA, the CDR3 is TGTGCCAGCAGCTTTCCGGAAGGGGGTGACCTCTATGGCTACACCTTC. Using reference TRBV7-8 and TRBJ1-2 for the parts outside the CDR3, the full variable domain is GAGVSQSPRYKVAKRGQDVALRCDPISGHVSLFWYQQALGQGPEFLTYFQNEAQLDKSGLPSDRFFAERPEGSVSTLKIQRTQQEDSAVYLCASSFPEGGDLYGYTFGSGTRLTVV.

This chain connects TRBV4-2 to TRBJ2-4, with TRBD1 matching over 8 bases. CDR1 LGHNA and CDR2 YNFKEQ come from the germline V gene. The CDR3 loop spans 14 amino acids. V shed 1 base and J 11 bases; nucleotides not matched to a gene: 7. CDR3 in amino acids: CASSQGGQVLVQYF. DNA for the CDR3: TGTGCCAGCAGCCAAGGGGGACAGGTATTAGTTCAGTACTTC.